This T cell receptor beta chain was sequenced during a study of cytomegalovirus exposure and HLA in healthy donors. Study results and caveats: The tendency of first-cohort TCR clusters to co-occur in the roughly 120 validation repertoires was identified by a subsequent analysis.

Measured with immunoSEQ multiplex PCR; TCRdb has only the in-frame clones, and not every one. The table includes approximately 300,000 clones, around 90% detected once. The donors were part of the validation cohort, which consisted of more than 90 subjects and was separate from the first cohort of 666 subjects. On this clone: Its specificity is unknown.

Sequencing input: PBMCs. The source is a woman under 40 in good health and CMV-seropositive.

CDR3 region: CASSQDRSWESTPEKLFF. The CDR3 DNA is TGCGCCAGCAGCCAAGATAGGTCTTGGGAATCCACACCTGAAAAACTGTTTTTT. V and J are TRBV4-1 and TRBJ1-4; D remains unclear. V dropped 0 bases and J dropped 7 bases, with 21 bases sitting between them. Germline V gene sequence: CDR1 MGHRA, CDR2 YSYEKL. CDR3 length: 18 residues.